This T cell receptor (beta chain) emerged from a study of lymphopenia after photon versus proton radiotherapy. Germline CDR1 reads SGHRS; CDR2 reads YFSETQ. V was cut by 0 bases and J by 5 bases, with 11 bases left in between. The CDR3 runs to 14 residues. TCRdb's copy holds only in-frame clones and misses some; the assay was immunoSEQ multiplex PCR. The sample includes around 25,000 clones, roughly 82% of them seen just once. A remark on this clone: The antigen is not known.

General study findings and limits: Photon-treated patients lost naive T cells and TCR diversity; proton-treated stayed stable.

This clonotype was sampled from a middle-aged man with gastric cancer. Source: peripheral blood, taken from a patient treated with photon-based radiotherapy. The gene calls are TRBV5-1 and TRBJ2-5; either TRBD1 or TRBD2 may fit D (6 bases each). The CDR3 sequence is CASSLVGGEETQYF. The CDR3 DNA reads TGCGCCAGCAGCTTGGTGGGGGGCGAGGAGACCCAGTACTTC.